This TCR beta chain was sequenced during a study of CD8 T cells in Susac syndrome. RNA, at about 0.45 to 1 ug, was reverse transcribed with random hexamers. The immunoSEQ assay covered 54 Vbeta and 13 Jbeta segments for CDR3. TCRdb ran MiXCR on the immunoSEQ multiplex PCR reads and lists one entry per CDR3 protein. The sample gives around 200,000 distinct CDR3 sequences, roughly 95% of which show up once; 0.093% is in the top ten. With 3 bases clipped from V and 3 bases from J, the junction kept 5 bases outside the gene matches. Germline CDR1 is KGHSH and CDR2 is LQKENI. The CDR3 has 14 residues. Source material: CD4+ T cells from PBMCs. The source is a human donor with multiple sclerosis. The V and J genes are TRBV18 and TRBJ2-7; TRBD1 matches at 7 bases. As DNA, the CDR3 is TGTGCCAGCTCACCCAGGGACAGCTACTACGAGCAGTACTTC. It specifies CASSPRDSYYEQYF. Full variable domain (outside the CDR3, taken from reference TRBV18 and TRBJ2-7): NAGVMQNPRHLVRRRGQEARLRCSPMKGHSHVYWYRQLPEEGLKFMVYLQKENIIDESGMPKERFSAEFPKEGPSILRIQQVVRGDSAAYFCASSPRDSYYEQYFGPGTRLTVT.